The source of this T cell receptor beta chain is a study of T cells in Graves' hyperthyroidism and ophthalmopathy. The CDR3 spans 12 residues. The V and J ends lost 8 bases and 7 bases respectively, with 11 bases between them. Germline V gene lookup returns CDR1 MDHEN and CDR2 SYDVKM. Hyperthyroidism in the patients, aged 18 to 65, was newly diagnosed and under 2 months in duration. From 10 ml of fresh peripheral blood, PBMCs were isolated. What was amplified from RNA transcripts were TCR beta CDR3 regions. With the HTBI primer set, the TCR CDR3 went through a first round of RT-PCR. MiXCR, run by TCRdb on the multiplex PCR reads, gives a single entry per CDR3 protein. Among 650,000 to 750,000 distinct CDR3 sequences listed, 14% were seen once.

The chain has TRBV28 and TRBJ2-2; D might be TRBD1 (6 bases). The receptor was isolated from a woman younger than 30 with Graves' hyperthyroidism. Sequenced sample: blood. Here the CDR3 DNA reads TGTGCCAGCGGGGGCGGGTACGGGGAGCTGTTTTTT. Residues: CASGGGYGELFF.